This T cell receptor beta chain stems from a study of blood T cells in healthy people across ages. Trimming cost V 2 bases and J 1 base, with 15 bases left between them. The CDR3 sequence is 16 residues long. CDR1 and CDR2 from the germline V gene are KGHSH and LQKENI. A second PCR of roughly 6 to 12 cycles used a sample-barcoded 5' primer and a J-beta primer mix. One entry per CDR3 protein results from TCRdb running MiXCR on the 5' RACE reads. The table has 1.5 million to 2 million distinct CDR3 sequences, approximately 30% seen once. The sample taken for sequencing was blood. This TCR derives from a woman aged 25 to 39 in good health. This chain connects TRBV18 to TRBJ2-7, with D perhaps matching TRBD2 (6 bases). The CDR3 bases are TGTGCCAGCTCACCAGGATACTCTGCGGGGTCCTACGAGCAGTACTTC. Amino acid sequence: CASSPGYSAGSYEQYF.